The 11 T cell receptor beta chains listed next were all sequenced from one sample in a study of identical twins. TCRdb re-called the 5' RACE reads through MiXCR, storing one row per CDR3 protein. The data contain some 460,000 distinct CDR3 sequences, 12% to 15% of them singletons. This sample was also put to use in a study of yellow fever vaccine responses in identical twins.

The sequenced material came from CD4+ T cells sorted from blood. The source is a woman under 30 in good health.

This clonotype was counted at least ten times. This sequence joins TRBV12-3 or TRBV12-4 and TRBJ2-7; D is unresolved. Trimming stripped 3 bases from V and 2 bases from J, with 5 bases between. The CDR3 totals 12 residues. The CDR3 DNA sequence: TGTGCCAGCAGTTTGACCACCTACGAGCAGTACTTC. Translated, it gives CASSLTTYEQYF.

Comments on this clonotype: The CDR3 does not end in the conserved phenylalanine or tryptophan, so this is likely a read error. The V and J genes are TRBV28 and TRBJ1-6; the D gene is possibly TRBD1 (6 bases). The CDR3 has 15 amino acids. Germline CDR1 is MDHEN and CDR2 is SYDVKM. V lost 7 bases and J 6 bases, leaving 16 bases between the germline ends. The CDR3 bases are TGTGCCAGCATCGCCGGACAGTTGATTAATTCACCCCTCCACGTT. Its protein product is CASIAGQLINSPLHV.

This clonotype was counted a few times. The chain uses TRBV29-1 and TRBJ2-1, with no clear D. The CDR3 totals 13 residues. Germline CDR1 is SQVTM and CDR2 is ANQGSEA. The V end lost 4 bases, the J end lost 8 bases, and 15 bases lay between the germline ends. CDR3: CSVVNSPDDEQFF. CDR3 DNA: TGCAGCGTTGTTAACAGCCCCGACGATGAGCAGTTCTTC.

This clonotype was seen a handful of times. J is TRBJ2-2 and V is TRBV6-2 or TRBV6-3; 7 bases map to TRBD1. Germline V gene lookup returns CDR1 MNHEY and CDR2 SVGEGT. The CDR3 is made up of 15 amino acids. V trimming: 6 bases; J trimming: 1 base; junction bases outside the gene matches: 5. CDR3 in DNA: TGTGCCAGCAGCCGACAGGGCCAGAACACCGGGGAGCTGTTTTTT. Protein: CASSRQGQNTGELFF.

This chain links TRBV7-6 with TRBJ2-5; TRBD1 matches at 9 bases. Germline V gives CDR1 SGHVS, CDR2 FNYEAQ. Trimming took 4 bases from V and 4 from J; bases not matched to a gene: 1. CDR3 length: 13 amino acids. CDR3 residues: CASSSGQGETQYF. CDR3 in DNA: TGTGCCAGCAGCTCGGGACAGGGAGAGACCCAGTACTTC.

The chain is built from TRBV20-1 and TRBJ2-7; D call uncertain. Trimming removed 0 bases at V and 6 bases at J, with 12 bases between. The CDR3 runs 13 residues. Germline V lookup: CDR1 DFQATT, CDR2 SNEGSKA (reference sequence). CDR3 amino acids: CSARDPKGPEQYF. The CDR3, as DNA: TGCAGTGCTAGAGACCCCAAAGGTCCCGAGCAGTACTTC.

The V call is TRBV6-1, the J call TRBJ2-7; 8 nucleotides align to TRBD1. With V trimmed by 7 bases and J by 3 bases, 5 bases remained unmatched. Germline assignment: CDR1 MNHNS and CDR2 SASEGT. The CDR3 extends over 13 amino acids. This CDR3 reads CASNRQGFYEQYF. The DNA of the CDR3 is TGTGCCAGCAACCGACAGGGGTTCTACGAGCAGTACTTC.

This clonotype came up a few times. The rearrangement joins TRBV5-5 to TRBJ1-3; tentatively, D is TRBD1 (6 bases). The CDR3 runs 15 residues. Trimming shortened V by 4 bases and J by 0 bases, and 11 bases separated the two germline ends. The germline V gene encodes CDR1 SGHKS and CDR2 YYEKEE (reference sequence). CDR3 DNA: TGTGCCAGCAGCACCGGACAGAGCTCTGGAAACACCATATATTTT. Translating it yields CASSTGQSSGNTIYF.

V is TRBV20-1 and J is TRBJ2-2, with 10 bases identical to TRBD2. Germline V gene lookup returns CDR1 DFQATT and CDR2 SNEGSKA (reference sequence). The CDR3 length is 15 residues. Trimming removed 5 bases from V and 4 bases from J; junction bases left unmatched: 7. The CDR3 nucleotides read TGCAGTGCTCCAAGAAGCGGGAGGGGCACCGGGGAGCTGTTTTTT. Translated, it gives CSAPRSGRGTGELFF.

The V call is TRBV4-3, the J call TRBJ2-7; D remains ambiguous. The CDR3 has 16 residues. Germline CDR1 is LGHNA and CDR2 is YSLEER. Trimming shortened V by 0 bases and J by 3 bases, and 15 bases separated the two germline ends. The CDR3 bases are TGCGCCAGCAGCCAAGAAGCCCCAGCGACTTTCTACGAGCAGTACTTC. The encoded protein is CASSQEAPATFYEQYF.

The rearrangement joins TRBV7-2 to TRBJ2-7; D is unclear. V gave up 0 bases and J gave up 3 bases, with 9 bases separating them. CDR3 length: 14 residues. Germline V gene data show CDR1 as SGHTA and CDR2 as FQGNSA. The CDR3 region is CASSLAGIIYEQYF. Here the CDR3 DNA reads TGTGCCAGCAGCTTAGCGGGGATAATCTACGAGCAGTACTTC.